This is a list of T cell receptor beta chains from one sample in a study of early T cells in non-severe SARS-CoV-2 infection. TCRdb passed the 5' RACE reads through MiXCR, listing each CDR3 protein once. The sample has around 50,000 distinct CDR3 sequences; around 4% are singletons. Sequenced material: whole blood. Receptors originate from an adult who was a healthcare worker with PCR-confirmed SARS-CoV-2 infection or an uninfected control (not recorded which). Both conserved end residues are trimmed from each CDR3. The D gene is left open where the match is weak.

v_call | d_call | cdr3_aa
TRBV7-9 | - | ASSLSTGIGPQH
TRBV5-1 | TRBD1 | ASSLTGGRDTGELF
TRBV6-2/TRBV6-3 | TRBD2 | ASSLGLAGDDEQY
TRBV7-9 | - | ASSLAGVGRYGYT
TRBV4-3 | - | ASSLRPGDEQF
TRBV6-2/TRBV6-3 | - | ASSSGTHSYNEQF
TRBV27 | TRBD1 | ASSSNSDRAGANVLT
TRBV14 | - | ASSQGTDTQY
TRBV11-2 | TRBD1 | ASSADRGSTEAF
TRBV3-1 | - | ASSQDQFGNTIY
TRBV14 | - | ASSPSPGNTIY
TRBV29-1 | TRBD2 | SVDSARETVYNEQF
TRBV24-1 | TRBD1 | ATSDPGQGLDYGYT
TRBV27 | - | ASRAGNQPQH
TRBV30 | - | AWSETLNTEAF
TRBV4-2 | - | ASSQDGTAQETQY
TRBV10-2 | TRBD2 | ASRAGGYTGELF
TRBV10-3 | - | AISDRLGSTDTQY
TRBV18 | TRBD1 | ASREGQGYSYEQY
TRBV12-5 | TRBD1 | ASGLVLATTGGGYT
TRBV19 | - | ASMEIRTDKNIQY
TRBV11-1 | TRBD2 | ASSLGTSGPNEQF
TRBV19 | - | ASSIRTGNTGELF
TRBV7-3 | - | ASSSPNEKLF
TRBV29-1 | - | SVLTASRATEAF